This is a list of T cell receptor beta chains from one sample in a study of T cell repertoires in ileal Crohn's disease. Sequencing used immunoSEQ multiplex PCR; TCRdb keeps in-frame clones, though not all of them. The sample lists 30,000 to 35,000 clones, roughly 78% seen once, with 15% to 20% in the top ten. The specimen sequenced was ileal tissue. Receptors originate from an adult with Crohn's disease. Both conserved end residues are part of each CDR3. Fields, in order: CDR3 DNA, CDR3 protein, V gene, J gene, D gene, clone size. The D gene is left open where the match is weak. A row's size may be missing; if present it is once, few, many or a size class.

cdr3_nt: TGTGCCAGCAGCTTAGGATCGGCGGGCTCCAATGAGCAGTTCTTC; cdr3_aa: CASSLGSAGSNEQFF; v_call: TRBV7-2; j_call: TRBJ2-1; d_call: NA; clone_size: NA
cdr3_nt: TGTGCCAGTAGATCCCAGGGGGCAGGGGACGAGCAGTACTTC; cdr3_aa: CASRSQGAGDEQYF; v_call: TRBV19; j_call: TRBJ2-7; d_call: TRBD1; clone_size: NA
cdr3_nt: TGTGCCAGTAGAAAACGGACTAGCGGGAACTATGAGCAGTTCTTC; cdr3_aa: CASRKRTSGNYEQFF; v_call: TRBV19; j_call: TRBJ2-1; d_call: TRBD2; clone_size: few
cdr3_nt: TGTGCCAGCAGAAGTACAGGAACTAATCAGCCCCAGCATTTT; cdr3_aa: CASRSTGTNQPQHF; v_call: TRBV6-5; j_call: TRBJ1-5; d_call: NA; clone_size: NA
cdr3_nt: TGTGCCAGCAGCTTAACCGGGACTAGCGGGAGGATGGGCGAGCAGTACTTC; cdr3_aa: CASSLTGTSGRMGEQYF; v_call: TRBV11-2; j_call: TRBJ2-7; d_call: TRBD2; clone_size: NA
cdr3_nt: TGTGCCAGCAGCCTCGCCGGGGGGGCCGGAGAGACCCAGTACTTC; cdr3_aa: CASSLAGGAGETQYF; v_call: TRBV13; j_call: TRBJ2-5; d_call: TRBD2; clone_size: NA
cdr3_nt: TGTGCCAGCACCGGGACAGGGCCGGGTGAAGCTTTCTTT; cdr3_aa: CASTGTGPGEAFF; v_call: TRBV27; j_call: TRBJ1-1; d_call: TRBD1; clone_size: NA
cdr3_nt: TGCGCCAGCAGCTTGGCCAGGGGTCCCGGGGAGCTGTTTTTT; cdr3_aa: CASSLARGPGELFF; v_call: TRBV5-1; j_call: TRBJ2-2; d_call: NA; clone_size: NA
cdr3_nt: TGTGCCAGCAGTAGTCTAGCGGGATACGAGCAGTACTTC; cdr3_aa: CASSSLAGYEQYF; v_call: TRBV6-6; j_call: TRBJ2-7; d_call: TRBD2; clone_size: NA
cdr3_nt: TGTGCCAGCAGGGCAATGGAGATGAACACTGAAGCTTTCTTT; cdr3_aa: CASRAMEMNTEAFF; v_call: TRBV6-5; j_call: TRBJ1-1; d_call: NA; clone_size: NA
cdr3_nt: TGCGCCAGCAGCCACCCCGGCGAAACCTGGGCATATGGCTACACCTTC; cdr3_aa: CASSHPGETWAYGYTF; v_call: TRBV4-3; j_call: TRBJ1-2; d_call: NA; clone_size: few
cdr3_nt: TGTGCCAGCAGCCCCAGGGGACTAGCGGGGGACAATGAGCAGTTCTTC; cdr3_aa: CASSPRGLAGDNEQFF; v_call: TRBV7-2; j_call: TRBJ2-1; d_call: TRBD2; clone_size: NA
cdr3_nt: TGTGCCACCAGCAGGTACCCGCTGGACAGGGTGTACGAGCAGTACTTC; cdr3_aa: CATSRYPLDRVYEQYF; v_call: TRBV15; j_call: TRBJ2-7; d_call: TRBD1; clone_size: NA
cdr3_nt: TGTGCCAGCAGCCCACTTGTCGGTCATGAGCAGTTCTTC; cdr3_aa: CASSPLVGHEQFF; v_call: TRBV7-9; j_call: TRBJ2-1; d_call: NA; clone_size: few
cdr3_nt: TGTGCCAGCAGCTTAATGGGGGGGCAGGCTGAGGAGCAGTACTTC; cdr3_aa: CASSLMGGQAEEQYF; v_call: TRBV7-3; j_call: TRBJ2-7; d_call: NA; clone_size: once
cdr3_nt: TGTGCCAGCAGCTTATCCGGGGGGAGGTCAGATACGCAGTATTTT; cdr3_aa: CASSLSGGRSDTQYF; v_call: TRBV11-2; j_call: TRBJ2-3; d_call: TRBD2; clone_size: once
cdr3_nt: TGCGCCAGCAGCACCGGACTAGTGACGGGCGGTGAGCAGTTCTTC; cdr3_aa: CASSTGLVTGGEQFF; v_call: TRBV5-1; j_call: TRBJ2-1; d_call: TRBD2; clone_size: few
cdr3_nt: TGCGCCAGCAGCGTCGAGGGCCTCTCCTACAATGAGCAGTTCTTC; cdr3_aa: CASSVEGLSYNEQFF; v_call: TRBV5-1; j_call: TRBJ2-1; d_call: NA; clone_size: once
cdr3_nt: TGTGCCAGCAGCGCGCGGGACAGGGGGGGCACTGAAGCTTTCTTT; cdr3_aa: CASSARDRGGTEAFF; v_call: TRBV5-6; j_call: TRBJ1-1; d_call: TRBD1; clone_size: few
cdr3_nt: TGCGCCAGCAGCTTGGTAACTAGCGGCACAGATACGCAGTATTTT; cdr3_aa: CASSLVTSGTDTQYF; v_call: TRBV5-1; j_call: TRBJ2-3; d_call: TRBD2; clone_size: NA
cdr3_nt: TGTGCCAGCAGAGTGACTAGTACCGGGGAGCTGTTTTTT; cdr3_aa: CASRVTSTGELFF; v_call: TRBV7-7; j_call: TRBJ2-2; d_call: NA; clone_size: NA
cdr3_nt: TGTGCCAGCAGCGCCGCGAACTATGGCTACACCTTC; cdr3_aa: CASSAANYGYTF; v_call: TRBV7-2; j_call: TRBJ1-2; d_call: NA; clone_size: NA
cdr3_nt: TGTGCCAGCAGCTTGGTAGGACAGGGGGCTTTTAACTATGGCTACACCTTC; cdr3_aa: CASSLVGQGAFNYGYTF; v_call: TRBV5-5; j_call: TRBJ1-2; d_call: TRBD1; clone_size: NA
cdr3_nt: TGTGCCAGCAGCTTAGGTTCCGGGGTACCCCTCCACTTT; cdr3_aa: CASSLGSGVPLHF; v_call: TRBV7-2; j_call: TRBJ1-6; d_call: NA; clone_size: NA
cdr3_nt: TGTGCCAGCAGCTTCACACTAGCGGGGGTCAATGAGCAGTTCTTC; cdr3_aa: CASSFTLAGVNEQFF; v_call: TRBV5-6; j_call: TRBJ2-1; d_call: TRBD2; clone_size: NA
cdr3_nt: TGCGCCAGCAGCCAAGAATGGGGACTAGCGGGTGAGCAGTTCTTC; cdr3_aa: CASSQEWGLAGEQFF; v_call: TRBV4-1; j_call: TRBJ2-1; d_call: TRBD2; clone_size: NA